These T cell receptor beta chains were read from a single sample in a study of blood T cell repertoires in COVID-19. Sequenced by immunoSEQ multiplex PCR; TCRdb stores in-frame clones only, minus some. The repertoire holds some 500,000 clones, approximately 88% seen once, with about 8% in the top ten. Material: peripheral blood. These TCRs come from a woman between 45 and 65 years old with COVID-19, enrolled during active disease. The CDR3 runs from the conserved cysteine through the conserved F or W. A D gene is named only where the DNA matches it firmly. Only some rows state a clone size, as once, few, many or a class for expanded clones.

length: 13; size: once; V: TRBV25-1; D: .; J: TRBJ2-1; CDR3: CASSDDYLNEQFF; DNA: TGTGCCAGCAGTGACGACTATCTCAATGAGCAGTTCTTC
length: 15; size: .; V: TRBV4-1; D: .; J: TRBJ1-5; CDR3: CASSPNEGSNQPQHF; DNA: TGCGCCAGCAGCCCAAACGAGGGTAGCAATCAGCCCCAGCATTTT
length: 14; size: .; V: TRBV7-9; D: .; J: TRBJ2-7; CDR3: CASSPRRGGYEQYF; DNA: TGTGCCAGCAGCCCCCGGCGGGGCGGGTACGAGCAGTACTTC
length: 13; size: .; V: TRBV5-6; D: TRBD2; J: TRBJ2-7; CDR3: CASAGTSGYEQYF; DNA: TGTGCCAGCGCCGGGACTAGCGGCTACGAGCAGTACTTC
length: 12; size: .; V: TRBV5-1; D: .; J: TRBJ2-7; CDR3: CASSIPSYEQYF; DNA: TGCGCCAGCAGCATTCCTTCCTACGAGCAGTACTTC
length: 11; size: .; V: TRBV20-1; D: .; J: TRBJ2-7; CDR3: CSARKMSEQYF; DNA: TGCAGTGCTAGAAAAATGAGCGAGCAGTACTTC
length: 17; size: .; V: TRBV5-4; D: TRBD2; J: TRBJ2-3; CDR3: CASSFLSTSGGTGTQYF; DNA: TGTGCCAGCAGCTTCCTATCTACTAGCGGGGGGACCGGTACGCAGTATTTT
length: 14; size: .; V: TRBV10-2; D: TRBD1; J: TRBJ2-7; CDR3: CASTVQGTPYEQYF; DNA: TGCGCCAGCACCGTACAGGGGACCCCCTACGAGCAGTACTTC
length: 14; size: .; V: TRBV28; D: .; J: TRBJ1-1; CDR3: CASSLSRATTEAFF; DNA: TGTGCCAGCAGTTTATCCAGGGCGACCACTGAAGCTTTCTTT
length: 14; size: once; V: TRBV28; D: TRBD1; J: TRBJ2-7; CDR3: CASSWQTGDHEQYF; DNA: TGTGCCAGCAGTTGGCAGACAGGGGATCACGAGCAGTACTTC
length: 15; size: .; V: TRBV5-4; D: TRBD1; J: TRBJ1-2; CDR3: CASSSYWDRGHGYTF; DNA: TGTGCCAGCAGCTCCTACTGGGACAGGGGCCATGGCTACACCTTC
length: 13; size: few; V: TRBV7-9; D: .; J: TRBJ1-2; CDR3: CASSLNSNYGYTF; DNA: TGTGCCAGCAGCTTAAACAGTAACTATGGCTACACCTTC
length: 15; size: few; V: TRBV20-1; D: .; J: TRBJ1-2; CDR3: CSASPRATGDDGYTF; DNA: TGCAGTGCTAGTCCCCGTGCTACCGGAGACGATGGCTACACCTTC
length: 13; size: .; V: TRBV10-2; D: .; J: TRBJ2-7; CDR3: CASSVGQTYEQYF; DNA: TGCGCCAGCAGTGTAGGACAGACCTACGAGCAGTACTTC
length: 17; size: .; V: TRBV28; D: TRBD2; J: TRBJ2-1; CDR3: CASSPVLAGGSYNEQFF; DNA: TGTGCCAGCAGTCCCGTACTAGCGGGGGGCTCCTACAATGAGCAGTTCTTC
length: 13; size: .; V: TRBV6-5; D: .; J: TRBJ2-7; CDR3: CASSSRGLNEQYF; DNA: TGTGCCAGCAGTAGCAGGGGTCTAAACGAGCAGTACTTC
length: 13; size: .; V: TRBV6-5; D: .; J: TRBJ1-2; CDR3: CASSVDSFYGYTF; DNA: TGTGCCAGCAGCGTTGACAGTTTTTATGGCTACACCTTC
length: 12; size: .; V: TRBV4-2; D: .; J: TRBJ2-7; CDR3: CASRLDWYEQYF; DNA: TGTGCCAGCAGACTAGATTGGTACGAGCAGTACTTC
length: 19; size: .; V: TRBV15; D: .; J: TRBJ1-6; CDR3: CATSRVFNRPQPLGSPLHF; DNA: TGTGCCACCAGCAGAGTTTTCAACCGCCCCCAACCCCTAGGTTCACCCCTCCACTTT
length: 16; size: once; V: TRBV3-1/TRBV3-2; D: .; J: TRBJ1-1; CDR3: CASSQDWRAPNTEAFF; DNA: TGTGCCAGCAGCCAAGATTGGAGAGCCCCAAACACTGAAGCTTTCTTT
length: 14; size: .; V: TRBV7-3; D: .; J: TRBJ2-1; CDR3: CASSLMQGRDEQFF; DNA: TGTGCCAGCAGCTTAATGCAGGGCCGGGATGAGCAGTTCTTC
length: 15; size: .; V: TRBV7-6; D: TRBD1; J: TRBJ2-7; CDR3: CASSLTDRGRDEQYF; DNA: TGTGCCAGCAGCTTAACCGACAGGGGCAGGGACGAGCAGTACTTC
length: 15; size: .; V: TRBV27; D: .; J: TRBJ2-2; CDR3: CASSSLTGRTGELFF; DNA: TGTGCCAGCAGTTCCCTCACAGGGAGAACCGGGGAGCTGTTTTTT
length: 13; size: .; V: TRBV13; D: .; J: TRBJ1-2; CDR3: CASSLGRVDGYTF; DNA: TGTGCCAGCAGCTTAGGCAGGGTTGATGGCTACACCTTC
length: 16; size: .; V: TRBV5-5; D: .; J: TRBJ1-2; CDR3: CASSLISGQVNYGYTF; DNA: TGTGCCAGCAGCTTGATTTCAGGGCAAGTAAACTATGGCTACACCTTC
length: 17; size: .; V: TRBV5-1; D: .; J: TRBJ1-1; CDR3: CASSFLSVNGVNTEAFF; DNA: TGCGCCAGCAGCTTCCTAAGCGTGAACGGGGTGAACACTGAAGCTTTCTTT
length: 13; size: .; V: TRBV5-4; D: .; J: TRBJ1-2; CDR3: CASSLVGGYGYTF; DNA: TGTGCCAGCAGCTTGGTGGGGGGATATGGCTACACCTTC
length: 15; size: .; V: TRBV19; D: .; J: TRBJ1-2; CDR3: CASSASGTSAYGYTF; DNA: TGTGCCAGTAGTGCATCTGGGACATCGGCTTATGGCTACACCTTC
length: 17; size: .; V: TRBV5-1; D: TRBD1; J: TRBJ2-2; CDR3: CASSGGGQGAGTGELFF; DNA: TGCGCCAGCAGCGGAGGGGGACAGGGGGCCGGCACCGGGGAGCTGTTTTTT
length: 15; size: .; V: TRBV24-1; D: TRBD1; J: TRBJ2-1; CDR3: CATSVTGAKGNEQFF; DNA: TGTGCCACCAGTGTAACAGGGGCAAAGGGCAATGAGCAGTTCTTC
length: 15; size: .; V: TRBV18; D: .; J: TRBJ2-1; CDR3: CASSQTGGAENEQFF; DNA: TGTGCCAGCTCACAAACAGGGGGGGCCGAAAATGAGCAGTTCTTC
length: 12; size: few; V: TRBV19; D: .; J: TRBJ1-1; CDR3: CASADSVDEAFF; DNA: TGTGCCAGCGCGGACAGTGTCGACGAAGCTTTCTTT
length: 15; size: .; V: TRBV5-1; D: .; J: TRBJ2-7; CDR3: CASSPAGGVGYEQYF; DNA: TGCGCCAGCAGCCCGGCTGGGGGCGTTGGCTACGAGCAGTACTTC
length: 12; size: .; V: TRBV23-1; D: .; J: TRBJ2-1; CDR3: CASSHLQGGKFF; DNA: TGCGCCAGCAGTCACTTGCAGGGGGGAAAGTTCTTC
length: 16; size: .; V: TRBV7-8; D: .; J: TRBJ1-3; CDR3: CASSLAGTQSGNTIYF; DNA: TGTGCCAGCAGCTTAGCCGGGACACAATCTGGAAACACCATATATTTT
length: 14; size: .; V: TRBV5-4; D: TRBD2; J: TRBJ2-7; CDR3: CASSSGTSGYEQYF; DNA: TGTGCCAGCAGTTCCGGGACTAGCGGCTACGAGCAGTACTTC
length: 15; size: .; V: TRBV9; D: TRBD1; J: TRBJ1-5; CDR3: CASSVGQGINQPQHF; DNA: TGTGCCAGCAGCGTAGGACAGGGGATTAATCAGCCCCAGCATTTT
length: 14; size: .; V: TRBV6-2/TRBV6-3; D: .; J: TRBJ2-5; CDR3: CASSAAGSQETQYF; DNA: TGTGCCAGCAGTGCGGCGGGTTCCCAAGAGACCCAGTACTTC
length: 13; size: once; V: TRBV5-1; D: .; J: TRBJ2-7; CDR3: CASSPGDTYEQYF; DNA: TGCGCCAGCAGCCCTGGGGACACCTACGAGCAGTACTTC
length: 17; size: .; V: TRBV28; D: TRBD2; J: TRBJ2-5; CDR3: CASSRAVGLADQETQYF; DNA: TGTGCCAGCAGCCGGGCGGTGGGACTAGCGGATCAAGAGACCCAGTACTTC
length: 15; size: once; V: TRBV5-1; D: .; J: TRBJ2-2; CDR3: CASQTGSTNTGELFF; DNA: TGCGCCAGCCAGACAGGCTCTACGAACACCGGGGAGCTGTTTTTT
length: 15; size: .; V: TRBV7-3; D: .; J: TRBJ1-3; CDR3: CASTPEPGYGNTIYF; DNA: TGTGCCAGCACCCCAGAACCAGGGTATGGAAACACCATATATTTT
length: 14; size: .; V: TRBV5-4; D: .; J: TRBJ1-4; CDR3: CASSLTVTGEKLFF; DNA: TGTGCCAGCAGCTTGACAGTAACCGGTGAAAAACTGTTTTTT
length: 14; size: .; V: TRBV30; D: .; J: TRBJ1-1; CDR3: CAWSVTTLNTEAFF; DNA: TGTGCCTGGAGTGTCACGACTTTGAACACTGAAGCTTTCTTT